The 15 T cell receptor beta chains below were found in one sample sequenced in a study of T cell clonality in common variable immunodeficiency. Their specific antigens are unknown. General study results and limits: In common variable immunodeficiency, TCR beta chains reportedly carried fewer deletions and N-nucleotide insertions.

The repertoire was sequenced with immunoSEQ multiplex PCR; TCRdb's copy has only in-frame clones and lacks some. Altogether under 3,000 clones were found in the sample, and no singletons occur. Sample: peripheral blood mononuclear cells. These receptors were obtained from a human donor with common variable immunodeficiency.

A note on this clone: The junction departs from germline at one end; a sequencing error may be responsible. The read terminates 3 residues before the CDR3 end, so the remaining end is supplied by the germline J gene. The rearrangement uses TRBV7-9 and TRBJ1-1; 8 bases fit TRBD1. Germline lookup yields CDR1 SEHNR and CDR2 FQNEAQ (reference sequence). CDR3 length: 14 residues. Incomplete CDR3 DNA: TGTGCCGGCAGACCTCAGGGGGCGTTCACTGAA. This encodes CAGRPQGAFTE. The full CDR3 protein is CAGRPQGAFTEAFF.

This clone was picked up a small number of times. The read halts 3 residues ahead of the CDR3 end, with the missing end drawn from the germline J gene. V gene TRBV30 combines with J gene TRBJ2-5, with 10 bases lining up with TRBD1. V was clipped by 5 bases and J by 1 base; unmatched bases: 10. Germline CDR1 GTSNPN, CDR2 SVGIG (reference sequence). The CDR3 covers 16 residues. The CDR3 spells CAWGPLGQGIQETQYF. The sequenced CDR3 bases are TGTGCCTGGGGGCCCCTGGGACAGGGGATCCAAGAGACC.

A note on this clone: The read terminates 3 residues ahead of where the CDR3 ends, so the germline J gene completes it. The V gene is TRBV7-9, the J gene TRBJ2-3, with D perhaps matching TRBD1 (6 bases). CDR3 length: 14 amino acids. V dropped 6 bases and J dropped 4 bases, with 14 bases sitting between them. Looked up from germline, CDR1 is SEHNR and CDR2 is FQNEAQ (reference sequence). The covered CDR3 bases are TGTGCCAGCAGTCACAGGGATTTCGCAGATACG. This translates into CASSHRDFADT. The entire CDR3 is CASSHRDFADTQYF.

This clone was seen a few times. The read comes to an end 3 residues before the CDR3 does, leaving the germline J gene to fill in the end. The chain joins TRBV11-2 to TRBJ1-4; D remains ambiguous. Trimming took 7 bases from V and 6 from J, leaving 9 bases between them. Germline lookup yields CDR1 SGHAT and CDR2 FQNNGV. The length of the CDR3 is 12 residues. The CDR3 loop reads CASNPGYEKLFF. CDR3 DNA (partial): TGTGCCAGCAACCCGGGGTATGAAAAA.

This clone showed up just a few times. The CDR3 is cut off 3 residues early in the read; its end comes from the germline J gene. The V and J genes are TRBV19 and TRBJ2-5, with D hard to call. CDR3 length equals 14 residues. Germline V gene sequence: CDR1 LNHDA, CDR2 SQIVND (reference sequence). Trimming pared 10 bases from V and 2 bases from J, leaving 17 bases between. CDR3 DNA (partial): TGTGCCACCGCCTCCCTCCAGAAACAAGAGACC. Encoded protein: CATASLQKQET. The whole CDR3 protein is CATASLQKQETQYF.

This clone occurred a few times. From the germline J gene comes the end of the CDR3, since the read stops 3 residues before it. The V gene is TRBV2, the J gene TRBJ2-2; D is unclear. The germline V and J ends were trimmed by 2 bases and 0 bases, with 7 bases remaining between them. Germline loops: CDR1 SNHLY, CDR2 FYNNEI. The CDR3 is 15 amino acids. The CDR3 bases that were read are TGTGCCAGCAGTGAAAGCGCCTCGAACACCGGGGAG. Translated, it gives CASSESASNTGE. The entire CDR3 reads CASSESASNTGELFF.

This clone was seen only a few times. The read ends 3 residues before the CDR3 terminus; that terminus is restored from the germline J gene. V gene TRBV2 combines with J gene TRBJ2-3; D unresolved. CDR3 size: 12 residues. Germline V gene sequence: CDR1 SNHLY, CDR2 FYNNEI. Trimming pared 1 base from V and 6 bases from J, leaving 5 bases between. CDR3 sequence reads: CASSEVPDTQYF. The DNA read from the CDR3 is TGTGCCAGCAGTGAAGTTCCGGATACG.

In this sample, this clone turned up a few times. The CDR3 bases that were read are TGTGCCAGCAGCCCACGGACAGAAGCTAACTATGGC. Its translation is CASSPRTEANYG. The full CDR3 is CASSPRTEANYGYTF. V is TRBV7-9 and J is TRBJ1-2; TRBD1 is a possible D gene (6 bases). The sequence runs out 3 residues before the end of the CDR3; the remainder is reconstructed from the germline J gene. CDR3 length: 15 amino acids. Trimming stripped 5 bases from V and 0 bases from J, with 13 bases between. Germline loops: CDR1 SEHNR, CDR2 FQNEAQ (reference sequence).

As regards this clone: The sequence runs out 3 residues before the end of the CDR3; the remainder is reconstructed from the germline J gene. This chain connects TRBV19 to TRBJ1-2, with unresolved D. Germline V gives CDR1 LNHDA, CDR2 SQIVND (reference sequence). CDR3 length: 14 amino acids. The V and J ends lost 6 bases and 2 bases respectively, with 13 bases between them. CDR3 in amino acids: CASSQQARNYGYTF. Partial CDR3 DNA: TGTGCCAGTAGCCAGCAGGCCCGCAACTATGGC.

This clone is medium-sized (0.01 to 0.1%). The CDR3 end is not reached by the read, which stops 3 residues before it; the germline J gene fills it in. The chain couples TRBV29-1 to TRBJ2-1; D might be TRBD2 (6 bases). This CDR3 comprises 17 residues. Looked up from germline, CDR1 is SQVTM and CDR2 is ANQGSEA. V was pared by 2 bases and J by 0 bases, with 17 bases between. The CDR3 spells CSVESRLAPSSYNEQFF. CDR3 DNA (partial): TGCAGCGTTGAATCCCGGCTAGCGCCAAGCTCCTACAATGAG.

In its sample, this clone ranks as medium-sized (0.01 to 0.1%). Sequencing ends 3 residues short of the CDR3 end; the germline J gene provides the rest. The rearrangement joins TRBV5-1 to TRBJ1-1; 12 nucleotides agree with TRBD1. J lost 4 bases, V lost 4 bases, and 8 bases had no gene match. Germline-derived CDR1 and CDR2 are SGHRS and YFSETQ. The CDR3 spans 16 residues. The CDR3 sequence: CASSPGTGGVGTEAFF. CDR3 bases read: TGCGCCAGCAGCCCCGGGACAGGGGGCGTCGGCACTGAA.

This clone occurred a few times. Read data end 3 residues before the CDR3 end; the end is taken from the germline J gene. V usage is TRBV30 and J usage is TRBJ2-7, with D possibly TRBD1 on 6 matching bases. The CDR3 has 13 amino acids. Trimming stripped 5 bases from V and 3 bases from J, with 14 bases between. CDR1 is GTSNPN and CDR2 is SVGIG in the germline V gene (reference sequence). The sequenced part of the CDR3 DNA is TGTGCCTGGGACAGGTACCGTGGCTACGAG. Translated: CAWDRYRGYE. The entire CDR3 reads CAWDRYRGYEQYF.

This clone was observed a few times. Read coverage stops 3 residues before the CDR3 terminus; the germline J gene supplies the remainder. The chain is built from TRBV23-1 and TRBJ2-2, with D tentatively TRBD1 (5 bases). TRBV23-1 is classed as an ORF, of uncertain function. CDR3 length: 17 amino acids. V was trimmed by 0 bases and J by 4 bases, leaving 15 bases between them. The sequenced CDR3 bases are TGCGCCAGCAGTCAATCGTTTCCCAGGGCTAGCACCGGGGAG. Translating gives CASSQSFPRASTGE. The entire CDR3 is CASSQSFPRASTGELFF.

By frequency in the sample, this clone is large. Sequencing ends 3 residues short of the CDR3 end; the germline J gene provides the rest. The chain is built from TRBV4-2 and TRBJ1-3, with a weak D call TRBD1 (5 bases). The CDR3 covers 14 residues. From germline, CDR1 is LGHNA and CDR2 YNFKEQ. V was trimmed by 0 bases and J by 7 bases, leaving 10 bases between them. The CDR3 loop is CASSQDRDTNTIYF. CDR3 DNA, as far as it was read: TGTGCCAGCAGCCAAGACAGGGATACTAACACC.

Sample share makes this clone medium-sized. With the read ending 3 residues before the CDR3 end, the germline J gene is used to fill in that end. V gene TRBV19 combines with J gene TRBJ1-6, with D unclear. V lost 5 bases and J 8 bases, leaving 22 bases between the germline ends. This CDR3 spans 17 amino acids. Germline V lookup: CDR1 LNHDA, CDR2 SQIVND (reference sequence). The sequenced part of the CDR3 DNA is TGTGCCAGTAGTCCCTTGGTAGGCGGGCGGAACGATTCACCC. This sequence encodes CASSPLVGGRNDSP. The entire CDR3 protein reads CASSPLVGGRNDSPLHF.